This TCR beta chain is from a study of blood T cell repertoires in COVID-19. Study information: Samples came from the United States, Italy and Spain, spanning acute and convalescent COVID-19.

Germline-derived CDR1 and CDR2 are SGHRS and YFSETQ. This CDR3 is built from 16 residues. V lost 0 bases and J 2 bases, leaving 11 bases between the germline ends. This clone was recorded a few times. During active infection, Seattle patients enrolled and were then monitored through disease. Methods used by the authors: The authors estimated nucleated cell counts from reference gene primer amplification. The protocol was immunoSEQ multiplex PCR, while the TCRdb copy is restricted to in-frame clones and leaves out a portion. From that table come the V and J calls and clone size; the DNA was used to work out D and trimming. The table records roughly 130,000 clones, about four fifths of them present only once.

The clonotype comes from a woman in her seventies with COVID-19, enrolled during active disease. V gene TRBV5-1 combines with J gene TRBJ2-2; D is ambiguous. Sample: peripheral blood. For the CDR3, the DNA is TGCGCCAGCAGCTTGGCCAGGAAGGCAAACACCGGGGAGCTGTTTTTT. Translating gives CASSLARKANTGELFF.